This entry lists 5 T cell receptor beta chains sequenced from one sample in a study of cytomegalovirus exposure and HLA in healthy donors. The primer mix had 60 Vbeta and 13 Jbeta primers. Method: immunoSEQ multiplex PCR; TCRdb's copy keeps in-frame clones and lacks some. This repertoire shows 130,000 to 150,000 clones, roughly 77% found once; its top ten account for around 3%. The sample consisted of PBMCs. The receptors stem from a female donor in good health and CMV-seronegative.

The chain has TRBV11-2 and TRBJ2-2; D perhaps matches TRBD2 (5 bases). CDR3 length equals 18 residues. V was trimmed by 1 base and J by 0 bases, leaving 15 bases between them. Germline loops: CDR1 SGHAT, CDR2 FQNNGV. CDR3 region: CASSLAGYGSANTGELFF. CDR3 DNA sequence: TGTGCCAGCAGCTTAGCAGGTTATGGGAGCGCGAACACCGGGGAGCTGTTTTTT. The variable domain in full, completed from reference TRBV11-2 and TRBJ2-2, reads EAGVAQSPRYKIIEKRQSVAFWCNPISGHATLYWYQQILGQGPKLLIQFQNNGVVDDSQLPKDRFSAERLKGVDSTLKIQPAKLEDSAVYLCASSLAGYGSANTGELFFGEGSRLTVL.

The V and J genes are TRBV4-1 and TRBJ2-1; TRBD2 agrees at 12 bases. The CDR3 has 16 amino acids. The ends lost 2 bases at V and 2 bases at J; junction bases unmatched: 1. Germline V gene sequence: CDR1 MGHRA, CDR2 YSYEKL. The CDR3 reads CASSQLAGGPYNEQFF. The CDR3, as DNA: TGCGCCAGCAGCCAACTAGCGGGAGGGCCCTACAATGAGCAGTTCTTC.

CDR3 amino acids: CASSPRQGALPGANVLTF. CDR3 bases: TGTGCCAGCAGTCCCCGCCAGGGGGCGCTCCCTGGGGCCAACGTCCTGACTTTC. The chain has TRBV28 and TRBJ2-6; TRBD1 aligns across 8 bases. Trimming cost V 5 bases and J 2 bases; bases outside gene matches: 11. This CDR3 comprises 18 residues. Germline V gene data show CDR1 as MDHEN and CDR2 as SYDVKM. The full variable domain, its missing parts supplied by reference TRBV28 and TRBJ2-6, is DVKVTQSSRYLVKRTGEKVFLECVQDMDHENMFWYRQDPGLGLRLIYFSYDVKMKEKGDIPEGYSVSREKKERFSLILESASTNQTSMYLCASSPRQGALPGANVLTFGAGSRLTVL.

The chain joins TRBV27 to TRBJ2-2; D is undetermined. CDR1 and CDR2 (germline): MNHEY, SMNVEV (reference sequence). This CDR3 region has 15 residues. V lost 8 bases and J 4 bases, leaving 17 bases between the germline ends. CDR3 sequence: CASSEHNLVTGELFF. The CDR3 DNA follows: TGTGCCAGCTCAGAACACAACCTAGTCACCGGGGAGCTGTTTTTT.

The V call is TRBV28, the J call TRBJ1-3; D unresolved. Deletions cut 2 bases from V and 0 bases from J, with 8 bases between. The CDR3 extends over 15 amino acids. Germline values: CDR1 MDHEN, CDR2 SYDVKM. The CDR3 spells CASSLRGTSGNTIYF. The DNA for the CDR3 is TGTGCCAGCAGTTTACGGGGAACCTCTGGAAACACCATATATTTT.